A selection of T cell receptor beta chains follows, all from one sample in a study of cytomegalovirus exposure and HLA in healthy donors. Generated by immunoSEQ multiplex PCR, the TCRdb table keeps only in-frame clones and is missing some. The data show about 190,000 clones, with 86% seen just once and roughly 1.5% held by the top ten. The sequenced material came from PBMCs. Every receptor here comes from a woman aged 18 to 35 in good health and CMV-seronegative. The conserved cysteine and the conserved F or W are not part of the CDR3 here. The order of the fields is J gene, V gene, clone size, CDR3 protein. Only some rows state a clone size, as once, few, many or a class for expanded clones.

j_gene: TRBJ2-7; v_gene: TRBV4-1; abundance: NA; CDR3aa: ASSQPTGSSYEQY
j_gene: TRBJ1-3; v_gene: TRBV2; abundance: NA; CDR3aa: ASSEQGPISGNTIY
j_gene: TRBJ2-3; v_gene: TRBV5-8; abundance: NA; CDR3aa: ASSPGVQGGGTDTQY
j_gene: TRBJ1-2; v_gene: TRBV11-2; abundance: NA; CDR3aa: ASRALGQLYGYT
j_gene: TRBJ2-1; v_gene: TRBV7-2; abundance: NA; CDR3aa: ASAWLVGNEQF
j_gene: TRBJ2-7; v_gene: TRBV7-3; abundance: NA; CDR3aa: ASSLNDRGYEQY
j_gene: TRBJ1-5; v_gene: TRBV5-6; abundance: once; CDR3aa: ASSLMGQSHQPQH
j_gene: TRBJ1-2; v_gene: TRBV2; abundance: few; CDR3aa: ASRQGAGYGYT
j_gene: TRBJ1-2; v_gene: TRBV14; abundance: NA; CDR3aa: ASSQPGQGYYGYT
j_gene: TRBJ1-6; v_gene: TRBV5-1; abundance: NA; CDR3aa: ASSQEAGNSPLH
j_gene: TRBJ1-2; v_gene: TRBV19; abundance: NA; CDR3aa: ASSINARIGYT
j_gene: TRBJ1-1; v_gene: TRBV9; abundance: NA; CDR3aa: ASSPFGQLNTEAF
j_gene: TRBJ2-5; v_gene: TRBV5-1; abundance: NA; CDR3aa: ASSFLQGRVSETQY
j_gene: TRBJ2-7; v_gene: TRBV9; abundance: NA; CDR3aa: ASSFTGSEQY
j_gene: TRBJ2-1; v_gene: TRBV20-1; abundance: NA; CDR3aa: SARSFNEQF
j_gene: TRBJ2-1; v_gene: TRBV13; abundance: many; CDR3aa: ASSLGGYEQF
j_gene: TRBJ2-7; v_gene: TRBV4-1; abundance: NA; CDR3aa: ASSQGGDPFYEQY
j_gene: TRBJ2-2; v_gene: TRBV10-1; abundance: once; CDR3aa: ASSGRTSGSGELF
j_gene: TRBJ2-2; v_gene: TRBV7-6; abundance: NA; CDR3aa: ASSPRGRLNTGELF
j_gene: TRBJ2-6; v_gene: TRBV18; abundance: once; CDR3aa: ASSYSGGAGSSGANVLT
j_gene: TRBJ1-2; v_gene: TRBV7-9; abundance: few; CDR3aa: ASSRTPKGGYT
j_gene: TRBJ1-6; v_gene: TRBV30; abundance: NA; CDR3aa: AWSVRDRDNSPLH
j_gene: TRBJ2-7; v_gene: TRBV6-5; abundance: NA; CDR3aa: ASSYSKRTGDYEQY
j_gene: TRBJ2-5; v_gene: TRBV5-1; abundance: NA; CDR3aa: ASRDSPQETQY
j_gene: TRBJ2-5; v_gene: TRBV27; abundance: NA; CDR3aa: ASSFVTGPIREAQY
j_gene: TRBJ2-1; v_gene: TRBV11-3; abundance: NA; CDR3aa: ASSPQTLAGGPNEQF
j_gene: TRBJ2-1; v_gene: TRBV5-6; abundance: NA; CDR3aa: ASSLTSGTSGYNEQF
j_gene: TRBJ2-3; v_gene: TRBV10-1; abundance: NA; CDR3aa: ASSEGATDTQY
j_gene: TRBJ1-1; v_gene: TRBV6-5; abundance: NA; CDR3aa: ATRGNTEAF
j_gene: TRBJ1-2; v_gene: TRBV10-3; abundance: NA; CDR3aa: AISAGADGYT
j_gene: TRBJ2-1; v_gene: TRBV10-3; abundance: NA; CDR3aa: AITREAGGSSSVQF
j_gene: TRBJ1-2; v_gene: TRBV5-1; abundance: NA; CDR3aa: ASSLGGPSEGYT
j_gene: TRBJ1-1; v_gene: TRBV5-6; abundance: NA; CDR3aa: ASSLRPIGTHTSEAF
j_gene: TRBJ2-2; v_gene: TRBV30; abundance: NA; CDR3aa: AWSVTALTGELF
j_gene: TRBJ2-1; v_gene: TRBV29-1; abundance: NA; CDR3aa: SGGTGLEQF
j_gene: TRBJ1-4; v_gene: TRBV5-4; abundance: NA; CDR3aa: ASSPVTGTEKLF
j_gene: TRBJ1-4; v_gene: TRBV28; abundance: NA; CDR3aa: ASSLPIHSQLRIEKLF